The 25 T cell receptor beta chains presented below share a single source sample, sequenced in a study. Tregs were sorted as CD4+CD25+CD127-/low cells. Amplification of TRBV12-4/TRBJ1-2 clonotypes used adaptor-ligated barcode primers. One entry per CDR3 protein, called by TCRdb with MiXCR from the multiplex PCR reads. Among some 2,400 distinct CDR3 sequences listed, about 2.2% were seen once. Material for sequencing was tumor-infiltrating Tregs sorted from the breast tumor. The receptors here all came from a female donor with breast cancer.

By sample share, this clonotype is medium-sized. The chain is built from TRBV12-3 or TRBV12-4 and TRBJ1-2; TRBD1 is a possible D gene (5 bases). The CDR3 is made up of 14 amino acids. V was cut by 1 base and J by 4 bases, with 10 bases left in between. In DNA form, the CDR3 reads TGTGCCAGCAGTTTAGGGAGGGGACGCTATGGCTACACCTTC. It specifies CASSLGRGRYGYTF.

This clonotype is medium-sized in the sample. This chain uses TRBV12-3 or TRBV12-4 with TRBJ1-2; 7 nucleotides line up with TRBD1. This CDR3 has 12 residues. The junction had 4 bases not matched to a gene; V was cut back by 2 bases and J by 10 bases. CDR3 residues: CASSLNRGDYTF. CDR3 in DNA: TGTGCCAGCAGTTTAAACAGGGGCGACTACACCTTC.

By frequency in the sample, this clonotype is medium-sized (0.01 to 0.1%). The V gene is TRBV12-3 or TRBV12-4, the J gene TRBJ1-2; D is perhaps TRBD1 (6 bases). Trimming removed 4 bases at V and 7 bases at J, with 19 bases between. The CDR3 is 15 amino acids. In DNA form, the CDR3 reads TGTGCCAGCAGTTGGGACACCGGGACCTCGAGTGGCTACACCTTC. This translates into CASSWDTGTSSGYTF.

This clonotype is deemed medium-sized. This chain links TRBV12-3 or TRBV12-4 with TRBJ1-2; no definite D call. V was trimmed by 0 bases and J by 4 bases, leaving 9 bases between them. The CDR3 extends over 14 amino acids. The CDR3 DNA sequence: TGTGCCAGCAGTTTAGCGGGGTTACCCTATGGCTACACCTTC. Translating it yields CASSLAGLPYGYTF.

This clonotype counts as medium-sized. This chain links TRBV12-3 or TRBV12-4 with TRBJ1-2, with 9 bases that match TRBD1. The CDR3 is made up of 14 amino acids. V lost 7 bases to trimming and J lost 6 bases; unmatched junction nucleotides: 9. CDR3 amino acids: CASTKRTGEDGYTF. CDR3 nucleotide sequence: TGTGCCAGCACCAAAAGGACAGGGGAAGATGGCTACACCTTC.

Judged by abundance, this clonotype is medium-sized. The chain joins TRBV12-3 or TRBV12-4 to TRBJ1-2; D call uncertain. This CDR3 is 12 amino acids long. V shed 2 bases and J shed 3 bases, with 4 bases lying between them. The DNA of the CDR3 is TGTGCCAGCAGTTTACTTGACTATGGCTACACCTTC. This codes for CASSLLDYGYTF.

By sample fraction, this clonotype is medium-sized. The V and J genes are TRBV12-3 or TRBV12-4 and TRBJ1-2; TRBD1 agrees at 7 bases. The V and J ends lost 6 bases and 4 bases, in that order; junction bases with no gene match: 5. The CDR3 sequence is 13 residues long. The CDR3: CASSLQGPYGYTF. CDR3 bases: TGTGCCAGCAGCCTACAGGGGCCCTATGGCTACACCTTC.

This clonotype is labeled as medium-sized. V gene TRBV12-3 or TRBV12-4 combines with J gene TRBJ1-2, with D possibly matching TRBD1 (5 bases). The CDR3 covers 14 residues. V was clipped by 6 bases and J by 2 bases, with 13 bases between them. The CDR3 DNA sequence: TGTGCCAGCAGACCGGGACGCTTAAACTATGGCTACACCTTC. Translation: CASRPGRLNYGYTF.

This clonotype is medium-sized by share. This chain connects TRBV12-3 or TRBV12-4 to TRBJ1-2, with D hard to call. Deletions cut 5 bases from V and 2 bases from J, with 9 bases between. The CDR3 loop spans 13 amino acids. CDR3 bases: TGTGCCAGCAGTCCCCAACCCAACTATGGCTACACCTTC. Translating gives CASSPQPNYGYTF.

In its sample, this clonotype ranks as medium-sized. This chain uses TRBV12-3 or TRBV12-4 with TRBJ1-2; D unclear. The CDR3 spans 12 residues. V shed 2 bases and J shed 0 bases, with 1 base lying between them. CDR3 amino acids: CASSLSNYGYTF. CDR3 bases: TGTGCCAGCAGTTTATCTAACTATGGCTACACCTTC.

Judged by abundance, this clonotype is medium-sized. The chain recombines TRBV12-3 or TRBV12-4 with TRBJ1-2; D possibly corresponds to TRBD1 (5 bases). Trimming removed 4 bases at V and 2 bases at J, with 17 bases between. The CDR3 spans 16 residues. The CDR3 protein is CASSSGQGKANYGYTF. In DNA, the CDR3 is TGTGCCAGCAGTTCAGGACAAGGGAAGGCCAACTATGGCTACACCTTC.

By share, this clonotype ranks as medium-sized. The chain couples TRBV12-3 or TRBV12-4 to TRBJ1-2, with TRBD1 matching over 9 bases. The junction had 8 bases not matched to a gene; V was cut back by 5 bases and J by 4 bases. The CDR3 has 15 residues. CDR3 region: CASSRGTGPGYGYTF. The CDR3 nucleotides are TGTGCCAGCAGTCGAGGGACAGGGCCCGGCTATGGCTACACCTTC.

This clonotype qualifies as medium-sized. J is TRBJ1-2 and V is TRBV12-3 or TRBV12-4; D is ambiguous. Between the trimmed V and J ends, which lost 3 bases and 2 bases, there was a span of 7 bases. The CDR3 spans 13 residues. In DNA form, the CDR3 reads TGTGCCAGCAGTTTGCGCGGAAACTATGGCTACACCTTC. Its protein is CASSLRGNYGYTF.

This clonotype is deemed medium-sized (0.01 to 0.1%). The V call is TRBV12-3 or TRBV12-4, the J call TRBJ1-2; TRBD1 is a possible D gene (5 bases). V lost 5 bases and J lost 8, with 12 bases in between. The CDR3 is 12 residues long. The CDR3 DNA is TGTGCCAGCAGTGACGGGACCCTGGGCTACACCTTC. Protein product: CASSDGTLGYTF.

By sample share, this clonotype is large. The gene calls are TRBV12-3 or TRBV12-4 and TRBJ1-2; 7 bases are shared with TRBD1. This CDR3 contains 13 residues. Trimming cost V 3 bases and J 2 bases; bases outside gene matches: 0. CDR3 amino acids: CASSLGQNYGYTF. The CDR3 DNA follows: TGTGCCAGCAGTTTGGGACAGAACTATGGCTACACCTTC.

By frequency in the sample, this clonotype is medium-sized (0.01 to 0.1%). V and J are TRBV12-3 or TRBV12-4 and TRBJ1-2, with 7 bases that match TRBD1. The CDR3 sequence is 15 residues long. Germline trimming cut 7 bases from V and 4 bases from J; bases unmatched to any gene: 12. The CDR3 sequence is CASTTTGALAYGYTF. CDR3 DNA: TGTGCCAGCACCACAACAGGGGCCCTAGCCTATGGCTACACCTTC.

By proportion, this clonotype is medium-sized. CDR3 in amino acids: CASSFGRVYGYTF. CDR3 DNA sequence: TGTGCCAGCAGTTTTGGCAGGGTCTATGGCTACACCTTC. The rearrangement uses TRBV12-3 or TRBV12-4 and TRBJ1-2, with a weak D call TRBD1 (5 bases). The CDR3 consists of 13 residues. Trimming removed 3 bases at V and 4 bases at J, with 9 bases between.

This clonotype counts as medium-sized. The chain joins TRBV12-3 or TRBV12-4 to TRBJ1-2, with 8 bases fitting TRBD1. The ends lost 2 bases at V and 0 bases at J; junction bases unmatched: 14. The CDR3 consists of 19 residues. CDR3: CASSLSLGTGGVSNYGYTF. In nucleotides, the CDR3 is TGTGCCAGCAGTTTAAGTTTAGGGACAGGTGGAGTATCTAACTATGGCTACACCTTC.

By sample fraction, this clonotype is medium-sized. The rearrangement joins TRBV12-3 or TRBV12-4 to TRBJ1-2, with TRBD1 as a possible D gene (6 bases). There are 13 residues in the CDR3. V shed 5 bases and J shed 2 bases, with 9 bases lying between them. The CDR3 DNA reads TGTGCCAGCAGTCGACAGGTGAACTATGGCTACACCTTC. Its translation: CASSRQVNYGYTF.

In its sample, this clonotype ranks as medium-sized (0.01 to 0.1%). This chain joins TRBV12-3 or TRBV12-4 and TRBJ1-2; 9 bases are shared with TRBD1. This CDR3 is 12 amino acids long. The V segment lost 8 bases and the J segment 8 bases; nucleotides outside the gene matches: 6. For the CDR3, the DNA is TGTGCCAGCCTTGGGGACAGGGTCGGCTACACCTTC. Translated: CASLGDRVGYTF.

In this sample, this clonotype is medium-sized (0.01 to 0.1%). This chain uses TRBV12-3 or TRBV12-4 with TRBJ1-2; D is perhaps TRBD1 (6 bases). This CDR3 is 14 amino acids long. V shed 1 base and J shed 2 bases, with 8 bases lying between them. The CDR3 is CASSLETGNYGYTF. DNA of the CDR3: TGTGCCAGCAGTTTAGAAACAGGGAACTATGGCTACACCTTC.

Sample share makes this clonotype medium-sized. The CDR3 loop is CASSTADRSGYTF. The CDR3 coding sequence is TGTGCCAGCAGCACAGCGGATAGGAGCGGCTACACCTTC. This chain connects TRBV12-3 or TRBV12-4 to TRBJ1-2, with D unresolved. V was shortened by 6 bases and J by 8 bases, with 16 bases between the two germline ends. This CDR3 comprises 13 residues.

By share, this clonotype ranks as medium-sized. The chain recombines TRBV12-3 or TRBV12-4 with TRBJ1-2; D is unclear. The CDR3 contains 14 residues. Trimming stripped 3 bases from V and 4 bases from J, with 12 bases between. The CDR3 nucleotides read TGTGCCAGCAGTTTCTCCGACACAACCTATGGCTACACCTTC. Translation: CASSFSDTTYGYTF.

By share, this clonotype ranks as medium-sized. The rearrangement links TRBV12-3 or TRBV12-4 to TRBJ1-2; unclear D gene. Trimming shortened V by 6 bases and J by 4 bases, and 9 bases separated the two germline ends. This CDR3 has 12 residues. The CDR3 DNA reads as TGTGCCAGCAGCCCGGGTGTCTATGGCTACACCTTC. Its translation is CASSPGVYGYTF.

In its sample, this clonotype is large. The CDR3: CASSSGQGVRYGYTF. The CDR3 bases are TGTGCCAGCAGTTCGGGACAGGGCGTCCGTTATGGCTACACCTTC. This chain connects TRBV12-3 or TRBV12-4 to TRBJ1-2; TRBD1 agrees at 9 bases. V lost 4 bases and J lost 5; bases outside the gene matches: 8. This CDR3 spans 15 amino acids.